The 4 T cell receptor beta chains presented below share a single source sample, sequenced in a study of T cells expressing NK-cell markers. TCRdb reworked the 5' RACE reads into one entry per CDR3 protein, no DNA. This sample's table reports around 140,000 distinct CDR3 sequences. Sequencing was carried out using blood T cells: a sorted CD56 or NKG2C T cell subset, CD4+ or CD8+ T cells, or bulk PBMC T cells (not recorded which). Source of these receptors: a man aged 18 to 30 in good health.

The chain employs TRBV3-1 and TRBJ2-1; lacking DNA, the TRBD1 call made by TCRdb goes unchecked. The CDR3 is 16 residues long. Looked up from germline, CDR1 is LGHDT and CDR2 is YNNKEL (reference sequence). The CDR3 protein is CASSQEGRGAYNEQFF.

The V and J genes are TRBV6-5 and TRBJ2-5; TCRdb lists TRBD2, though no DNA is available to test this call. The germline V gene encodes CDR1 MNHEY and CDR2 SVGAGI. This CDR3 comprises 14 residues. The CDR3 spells CASSYWASQETQYF.

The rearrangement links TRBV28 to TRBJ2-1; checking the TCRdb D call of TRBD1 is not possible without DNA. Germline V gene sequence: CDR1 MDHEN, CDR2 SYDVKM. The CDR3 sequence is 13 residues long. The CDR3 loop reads CASSGQGGNEQFF.

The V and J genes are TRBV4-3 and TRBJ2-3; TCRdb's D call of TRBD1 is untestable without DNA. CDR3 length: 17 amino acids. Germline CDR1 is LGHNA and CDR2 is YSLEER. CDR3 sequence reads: CASSQEERTGGTDTQYF.